This T cell receptor beta chain is from a study of shared clonotypes between healthy human individuals. This clone was seen only once. The antigen remains undetermined. Original handling: ImmunoSEQ only sent back junction sequences with no quality scores, so filtering was done differently. Here immunoSEQ multiplex PCR was the method, and the copy in TCRdb shows in-frame clones only, minus some. From that table come the V and J calls and clone size; the DNA was used to work out D and trimming. The sample carries 550,000 to 650,000 clones, 95% to 97% recorded once. The germline CDR1 and CDR2 sequences are PRHDT and FYEKMQ (reference sequence). The V gene lost 5 bases and the J gene lost 4 bases, with 12 bases spanning the gap. This CDR3 region has 15 residues. CD45RO-negative, CCR7-positively selected cells formed the naive CD8 fraction, excluding terminally differentiated effector memory CD45RA+ cells.

Study observations and caveats: Some naive CD4 clonotypes, about 5.5%, turned up in common across four donors. Among donors, the sharing of clonotypes was expected to be influenced by sequencing depth.

Sample: naive CD8+ T cells sorted from blood. The clonotype comes from a woman in her 30s in good health. The rearrangement joins TRBV13 to TRBJ1-6; the D gene is possibly TRBD1 (6 bases). The CDR3 sequence is CASSPQDRYNSPLHF. CDR3 DNA sequence: TGTGCCAGCAGCCCCCAGGACAGATATAATTCACCCCTCCACTTT.